The 18 T cell receptor beta chains given below trace back to one sample, sequenced in a study of blood T cell repertoires in COVID-19. Data came from immunoSEQ multiplex PCR; TCRdb stores just in-frame clones and leaves some out. The sample has 150,000 or so clones; 75% to 85% are singletons. The source material was peripheral blood. The origin of the receptors is a human donor with acute or convalescent COVID-19. The donor label of this sample is uncertain.

J is TRBJ2-6 and V is TRBV19; D is uncertain. The CDR3 runs to 15 residues. Trimming cost V 4 bases and J 1 base, with 8 bases left between them. Germline loops: CDR1 LNHDA, CDR2 SQIVND (reference sequence). The CDR3 sequence is CASSTLNSGANVLTF. The CDR3 region has the DNA TGTGCCAGTAGTACCTTAAATTCTGGGGCCAACGTCCTGACTTTC.

The chain uses TRBV5-1 and TRBJ2-1; D unclear. The CDR3 runs to 13 residues. CDR1 and CDR2 from the germline V gene are SGHRS and YFSETQ. Trimming removed 0 bases from V and 4 bases from J, with 5 bases in between. The CDR3 DNA reads TGCGCCAGCAGCTTGGTAGAGTACAATGAGCAGTTCTTC. This sequence encodes CASSLVEYNEQFF. Supplemented by reference TRBV5-1 and TRBJ2-1, the full variable domain reads KAGVTQTPRYLIKTRGQQVTLSCSPISGHRSVSWYQQTPGQGLQFLFEYFSETQRNKGNFPGRFSGRQFSNSRSEMNVSTLELGDSALYLCASSLVEYNEQFFGPGTRLTVL.

The genes are TRBV5-1 and TRBJ1-3; D is undetermined. The length of the CDR3 is 14 residues. In germline, CDR1 is SGHRS, CDR2 YFSETQ. V gave up 0 bases and J gave up 2 bases, with 6 bases separating them. In nucleotides, the CDR3 is TGCGCCAGCAGCTTGGGTGGGCCTGGAAACACCATATATTTT. Protein sequence: CASSLGGPGNTIYF. The full variable domain, its missing parts supplied by reference TRBV5-1 and TRBJ1-3, is KAGVTQTPRYLIKTRGQQVTLSCSPISGHRSVSWYQQTPGQGLQFLFEYFSETQRNKGNFPGRFSGRQFSNSRSEMNVSTLELGDSALYLCASSLGGPGNTIYFGEGSWLTVV.

Only one count was recorded for this clone. The chain combines TRBV15 with TRBJ1-5; TRBD1 might be the D (5 bases). The CDR3 sequence is 14 residues long. Trimming shortened V by 3 bases and J by 5 bases, and 11 bases separated the two germline ends. Germline assignment: CDR1 LNHNV and CDR2 YYDKDF (reference sequence). This CDR3 is CATSREGLDQPQHF. In DNA form, the CDR3 reads TGTGCCACCAGCAGGGAGGGGCTAGATCAGCCCCAGCATTTT.

The gene calls are TRBV18 and TRBJ1-3; TRBD1 agrees at 7 bases. Germline CDR1 reads KGHSH; CDR2 reads LQKENI. V lost 1 base, J lost 4 bases, and 4 bases stayed unmatched. The CDR3 loop spans 15 amino acids. CDR3 nucleotide sequence: TGTGCCAGCTCACCACGACAGGGAACCGGAAACACCATATATTTT. This sequence encodes CASSPRQGTGNTIYF.

The rearrangement uses TRBV3-1 (or the pseudogene TRBV3-2) and TRBJ2-2; a weak D match, TRBD2 (7 bases). This CDR3 spans 14 amino acids. V gave up 7 bases and J gave up 9 bases, with 18 bases separating them. Germline V gives CDR1 LGHDT, CDR2 YNNKEL (reference sequence). Written as DNA, the CDR3 is TGTGCCAGCAACCTAGGGGGGGGGAAGCGGGAGCTGTTTTTT. The encoded protein is CASNLGGGKRELFF.

The chain couples TRBV24-1 to TRBJ2-1, with 12 bases aligning to TRBD2. This CDR3 is 17 amino acids long. V lost 3 bases to trimming and J lost 7 bases; unmatched junction nucleotides: 9. The germline V gene encodes CDR1 KGHDR and CDR2 SFDVKD. The CDR3 DNA reads as TGTGCCACCAGTGATCGGACTAGCGGGACGTGGGGGAATGAGCAGTTCTTC. This gives the protein CATSDRTSGTWGNEQFF.

The chain carries TRBV7-9 and TRBJ2-2; D remains ambiguous. V shed 5 bases and J shed 4 bases, with 14 bases lying between them. Germline loops: CDR1 SEHNR, CDR2 FQNEAQ (reference sequence). This CDR3 is 15 amino acids long. CDR3 protein: CASSPRGLFTGELFF. DNA of the CDR3: TGTGCCAGCAGCCCAAGAGGCCTTTTCACCGGGGAGCTGTTTTTT.

The V and J genes are TRBV2 and TRBJ2-1; tentative D call: TRBD2 (7 bases). V was trimmed by 3 bases and J by 9 bases, leaving 12 bases between them. Per germline, CDR1 SNHLY and CDR2 FYNNEI. This CDR3 region has 13 residues. The CDR3 protein is CASSDAGAVEQFF. CDR3 DNA sequence: TGTGCCAGCAGTGATGCGGGGGCGGTTGAGCAGTTCTTC.

This clone was seen more than once but under ten times. The rearrangement joins TRBV19 to TRBJ1-2; 7 bases match TRBD1. The trim removed 6 bases at V and 5 bases at J, leaving 6 bases unmatched. The CDR3 has 13 residues. CDR1 is LNHDA, CDR2 SQIVND, per germline (reference sequence). CDR3 sequence (DNA): TGTGCCAGTAGCCAGGGGGGAAGGTATGGCTACACCTTC. It encodes CASSQGGRYGYTF.

This chain joins TRBV5-8 and TRBJ1-2, with a possible D match to TRBD1 (5 bases). V was trimmed by 5 bases and J by 2 bases, leaving 16 bases between them. Germline assignment: CDR1 SGHTS and CDR2 YDEGEE. This CDR3 is built from 15 residues. The CDR3 region is CASRFRTTGNYGYTF. CDR3 sequence (DNA): TGTGCCAGCAGATTTCGGACAACTGGAAACTATGGCTACACCTTC.

The chain joins TRBV7-9 to TRBJ2-5; 8 bases align to TRBD2. The CDR3 contains 16 residues. Per germline, CDR1 SEHNR and CDR2 FQNEAQ (reference sequence). Trimming at V came to 0 bases and at J to 2 bases, leaving 5 bases not matched to a gene. The DNA for the CDR3 is TGTGCCAGCAGCTTAGCCCGGGCGGGGGGACAAGAGACCCAGTACTTC. Protein sequence: CASSLARAGGQETQYF.

This chain uses TRBV10-1 with TRBJ1-5; 9 bases align to TRBD1. The ends lost 10 bases at V and 7 bases at J; junction bases unmatched: 5. The V gene's germline CDR1 is WNHNN and CDR2 SYGVQD (reference sequence). This CDR3 comprises 12 residues. This chain's CDR3 is CANTGGGQPQHF. CDR3 in DNA: TGCGCCAATACAGGGGGCGGGCAGCCCCAGCATTTT.

The rearrangement uses TRBV11-2 and TRBJ1-6; 10 bases are shared with TRBD1. Looked up from germline, CDR1 is SGHAT and CDR2 is FQNNGV. J gave up 10 bases and V 3 bases, and 9 bases lay outside the gene matches. This CDR3 is built from 16 residues. CDR3: CASSFPGQGVRSPLHF. In nucleotides, the CDR3 is TGTGCCAGCAGCTTCCCCGGACAGGGGGTTAGGTCACCCCTCCACTTT.

The chain joins TRBV11-2 to TRBJ2-2, with TRBD1 matching over 7 bases. Germline CDR1 SGHAT, CDR2 FQNNGV. This CDR3 is built from 15 residues. The V segment lost 0 bases and the J segment 3 bases; nucleotides outside the gene matches: 1. This CDR3 is CASSLEGQYTGELFF. The CDR3 DNA sequence: TGTGCCAGCAGCTTAGAGGGACAGTACACCGGGGAGCTGTTTTTT. The whole variable domain, filled in from reference TRBV11-2 and TRBJ2-2, reads EAGVAQSPRYKIIEKRQSVAFWCNPISGHATLYWYQQILGQGPKLLIQFQNNGVVDDSQLPKDRFSAERLKGVDSTLKIQPAKLEDSAVYLCASSLEGQYTGELFFGEGSRLTVL.

J is TRBJ1-1 and V is TRBV30, with TRBD1 matching over 9 bases. The CDR3 has 15 residues. V shed 3 bases, J shed 1 base, and the junction held 6 bases outside the gene matches. The V gene's germline CDR1 is GTSNPN and CDR2 SVGIG (reference sequence). CDR3 coding DNA: TGTGCCTGGAGAGGACAGGGGCTAGGGAACACTGAAGCTTTCTTT. It codes for CAWRGQGLGNTEAFF.

The chain recombines TRBV6-5 with TRBJ1-4; 11 positions match TRBD1. V dropped 4 bases and J dropped 8; count of bases not matched to a gene: 3. This CDR3 is 14 amino acids long. Looked up from germline, CDR1 is MNHEY and CDR2 is SVGAGI. CDR3 residues: CASSWTGGQEKLFF. For the CDR3, the DNA is TGTGCCAGCAGTTGGACAGGGGGCCAAGAAAAACTGTTTTTT.

This chain joins TRBV25-1 and TRBJ2-2; 9 nucleotides match TRBD1. The CDR3 totals 14 residues. Trimming cost V 6 bases and J 7 bases; bases outside gene matches: 6. CDR1 MGHDK and CDR2 SYGVNS come from the germline V gene. CDR3 in DNA: TGTGCCAGCAGCTCGACAGGGGGAGGCGGGGAGCTGTTTTTT. Translated, it gives CASSSTGGGGELFF.